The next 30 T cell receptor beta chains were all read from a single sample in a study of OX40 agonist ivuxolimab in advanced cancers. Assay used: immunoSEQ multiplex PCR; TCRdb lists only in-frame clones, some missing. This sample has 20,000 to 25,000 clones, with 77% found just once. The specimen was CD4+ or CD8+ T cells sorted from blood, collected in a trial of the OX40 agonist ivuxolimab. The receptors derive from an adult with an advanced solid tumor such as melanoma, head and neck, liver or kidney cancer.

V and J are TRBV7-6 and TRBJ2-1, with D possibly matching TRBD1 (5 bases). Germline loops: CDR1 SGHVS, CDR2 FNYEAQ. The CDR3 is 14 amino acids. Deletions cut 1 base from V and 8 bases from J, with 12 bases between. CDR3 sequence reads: CASSLGRAKDEQFF. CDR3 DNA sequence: TGTGCCAGCAGCTTAGGCAGGGCGAAGGATGAGCAGTTCTTC.

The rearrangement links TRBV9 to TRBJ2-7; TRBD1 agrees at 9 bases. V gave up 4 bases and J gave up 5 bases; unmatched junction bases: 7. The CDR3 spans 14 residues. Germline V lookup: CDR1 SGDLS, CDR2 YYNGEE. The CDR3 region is CASSTEDRGNEQYF. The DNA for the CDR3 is TGTGCCAGCAGCACGGAGGACAGGGGAAACGAGCAGTACTTC.

In DNA, the CDR3 is TGCAGTGCAAATACAGGGGTCGAGCAGTACTTC. This translates into CSANTGVEQYF. This chain connects TRBV20-1 to TRBJ2-7; 7 nucleotides align to TRBD1. V dropped 6 bases and J dropped 6; count of bases not matched to a gene: 5. The CDR3 totals 11 residues. Germline V gene data show CDR1 as DFQATT and CDR2 as SNEGSKA (reference sequence).

CDR3 residues: CASSWGQATEAFF. CDR3 bases: TGTGCCAGTAGTTGGGGACAAGCCACTGAAGCTTTCTTT. This chain joins TRBV19 and TRBJ1-1; D is perhaps TRBD1 (6 bases). CDR3 size: 13 residues. With 5 bases removed from V and 4 bases from J, the gap between germline ends came to 11 bases. From germline, CDR1 is LNHDA and CDR2 SQIVND (reference sequence).

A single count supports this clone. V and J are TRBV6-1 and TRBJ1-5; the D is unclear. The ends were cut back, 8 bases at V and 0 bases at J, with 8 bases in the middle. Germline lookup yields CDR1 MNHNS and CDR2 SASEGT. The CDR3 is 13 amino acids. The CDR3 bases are TGTGCCAGCGAAGGGTATAGCAATCAGCCCCAGCATTTT. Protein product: CASEGYSNQPQHF.

CDR3 DNA: TGTGCCAGCAGCTCGGGACAAGGGGCCTACGAGCAGTACTTC. It codes for CASSSGQGAYEQYF. The chain is built from TRBV7-2 and TRBJ2-5; a possible D gene is TRBD1 (6 bases). The DNA end is a closer match to TRBJ2-7, so the J assignment may be wrong. This CDR3 is built from 14 residues. Germline CDR1 reads SGHTA; CDR2 reads FQGNSA.

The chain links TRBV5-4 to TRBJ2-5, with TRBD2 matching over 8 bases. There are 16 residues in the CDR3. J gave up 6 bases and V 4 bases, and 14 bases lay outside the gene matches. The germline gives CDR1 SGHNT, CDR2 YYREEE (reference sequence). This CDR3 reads CASSPPDYGGAKTQYF. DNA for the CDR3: TGTGCCAGCAGCCCGCCTGATTACGGGGGGGCAAAGACCCAGTACTTC.

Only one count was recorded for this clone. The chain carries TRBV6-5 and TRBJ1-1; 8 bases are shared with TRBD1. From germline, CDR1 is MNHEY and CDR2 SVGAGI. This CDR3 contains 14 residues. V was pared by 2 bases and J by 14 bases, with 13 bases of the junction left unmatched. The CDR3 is CASSYPTPGGDRFF. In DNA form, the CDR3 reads TGTGCCAGCAGTTACCCGACCCCAGGGGGCGATCGCTTCTTT.

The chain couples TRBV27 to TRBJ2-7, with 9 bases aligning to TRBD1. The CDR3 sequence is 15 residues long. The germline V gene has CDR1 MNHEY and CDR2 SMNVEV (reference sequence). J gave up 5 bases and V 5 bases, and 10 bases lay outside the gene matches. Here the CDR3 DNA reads TGTGCCAGCAGTCCCCCAGGACAGGGGTCCCACGAGCAGTACTTC. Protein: CASSPPGQGSHEQYF.

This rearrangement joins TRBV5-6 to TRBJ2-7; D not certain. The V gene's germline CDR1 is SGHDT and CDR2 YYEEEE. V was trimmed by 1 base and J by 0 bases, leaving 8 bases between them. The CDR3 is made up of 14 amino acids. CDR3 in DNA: TGTGCCAGCAGCTTGTCTTTCCGCTCCTACGAGCAGTACTTC. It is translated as CASSLSFRSYEQYF.

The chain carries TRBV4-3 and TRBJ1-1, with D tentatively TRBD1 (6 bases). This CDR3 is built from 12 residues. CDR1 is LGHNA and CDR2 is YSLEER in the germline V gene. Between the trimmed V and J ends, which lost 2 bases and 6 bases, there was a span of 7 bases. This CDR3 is CASSQRGAEAFF. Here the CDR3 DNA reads TGCGCCAGCAGCCAAAGGGGGGCTGAAGCTTTCTTT.

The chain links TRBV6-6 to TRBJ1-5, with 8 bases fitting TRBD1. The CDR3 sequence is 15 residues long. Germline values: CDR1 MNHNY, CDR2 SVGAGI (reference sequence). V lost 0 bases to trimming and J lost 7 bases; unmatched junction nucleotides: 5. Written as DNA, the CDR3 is TGTGCCAGCAGTTACTCCCAGGGGGCAGGGCAGCCCCAGCATTTT. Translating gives CASSYSQGAGQPQHF.

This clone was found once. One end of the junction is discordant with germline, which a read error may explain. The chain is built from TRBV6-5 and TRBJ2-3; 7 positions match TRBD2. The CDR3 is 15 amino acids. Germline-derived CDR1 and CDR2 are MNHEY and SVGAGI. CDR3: CTSSYSGASTDTQYF. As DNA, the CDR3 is TGTACCAGCAGTTACAGCGGGGCTAGCACAGATACGCAGTATTTT.

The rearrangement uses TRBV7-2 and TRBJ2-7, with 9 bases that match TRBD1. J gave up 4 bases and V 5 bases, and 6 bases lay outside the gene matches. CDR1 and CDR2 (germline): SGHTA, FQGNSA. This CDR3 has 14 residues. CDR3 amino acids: CASSVGQGGYEQYF. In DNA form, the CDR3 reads TGTGCCAGCAGCGTGGGACAGGGAGGGTACGAGCAGTACTTC.

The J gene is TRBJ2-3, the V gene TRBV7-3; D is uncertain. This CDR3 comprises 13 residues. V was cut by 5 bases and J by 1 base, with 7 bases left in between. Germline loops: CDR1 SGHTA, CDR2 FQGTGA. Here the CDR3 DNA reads TGTGCCAGCAGCCCGCCGGGCACAGATACGCAGTATTTT. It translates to CASSPPGTDTQYF.

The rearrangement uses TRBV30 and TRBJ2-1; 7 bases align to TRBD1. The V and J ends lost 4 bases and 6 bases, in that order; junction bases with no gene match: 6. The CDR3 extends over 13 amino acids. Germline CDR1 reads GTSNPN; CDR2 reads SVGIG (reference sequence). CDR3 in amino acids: CAWKRGPGNEQFF. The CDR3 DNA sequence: TGTGCCTGGAAGAGGGGGCCCGGCAATGAGCAGTTCTTC.

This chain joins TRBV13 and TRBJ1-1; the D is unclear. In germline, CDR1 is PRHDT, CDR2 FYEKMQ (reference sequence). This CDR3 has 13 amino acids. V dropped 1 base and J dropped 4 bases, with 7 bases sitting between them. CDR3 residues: CASSLVLGTEAFF. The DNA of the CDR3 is TGTGCCAGCAGCTTAGTACTGGGCACTGAAGCTTTCTTT.

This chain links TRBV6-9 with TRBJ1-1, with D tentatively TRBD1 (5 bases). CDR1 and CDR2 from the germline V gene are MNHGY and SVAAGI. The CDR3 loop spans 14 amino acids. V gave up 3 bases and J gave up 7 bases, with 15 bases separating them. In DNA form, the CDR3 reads TGTGCCAGCAGTTACAACGGACAACTACATGAAGCTTTCTTT. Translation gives CASSYNGQLHEAFF.

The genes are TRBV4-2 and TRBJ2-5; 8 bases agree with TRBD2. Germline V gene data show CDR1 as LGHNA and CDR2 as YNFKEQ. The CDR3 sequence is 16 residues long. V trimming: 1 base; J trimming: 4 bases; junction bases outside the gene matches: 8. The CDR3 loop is CASSQGIAGSLETQYF. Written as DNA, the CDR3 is TGTGCCAGCAGCCAAGGGATAGCGGGGAGTCTAGAGACCCAGTACTTC.

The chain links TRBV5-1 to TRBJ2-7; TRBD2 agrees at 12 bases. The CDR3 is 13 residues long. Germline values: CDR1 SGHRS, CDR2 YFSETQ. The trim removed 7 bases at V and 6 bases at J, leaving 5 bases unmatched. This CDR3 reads CASHGLAGTEQYF. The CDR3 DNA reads TGCGCCAGCCACGGACTAGCGGGGACCGAGCAGTACTTC.

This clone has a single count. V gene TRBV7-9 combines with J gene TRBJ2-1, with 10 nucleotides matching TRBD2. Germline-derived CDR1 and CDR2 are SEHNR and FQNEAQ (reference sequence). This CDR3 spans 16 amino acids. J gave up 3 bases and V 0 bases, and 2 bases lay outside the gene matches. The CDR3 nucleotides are TGTGCCAGCAGCTTAGCTAGCGGGGGGCTCTACAATGAGCAGTTCTTC. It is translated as CASSLASGGLYNEQFF.

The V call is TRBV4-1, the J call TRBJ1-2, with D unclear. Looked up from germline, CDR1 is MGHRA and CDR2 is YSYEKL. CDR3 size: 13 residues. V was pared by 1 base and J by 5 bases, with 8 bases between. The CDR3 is CASSQVKQYGYTF. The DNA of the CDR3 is TGCGCCAGCAGCCAAGTAAAACAGTATGGCTACACCTTC.

This CDR3 is CASSQVGLATQETQYF. The DNA for the CDR3 is TGTGCCAGCAGCCAAGTGGGACTAGCCACACAAGAGACCCAGTACTTC. V and J are TRBV4-2 and TRBJ2-5; 9 bases agree with TRBD2. V shed 1 base, J shed 2 bases, and the junction held 5 bases outside the gene matches. The germline V gene encodes CDR1 LGHNA and CDR2 YNFKEQ. This CDR3 region has 16 residues.

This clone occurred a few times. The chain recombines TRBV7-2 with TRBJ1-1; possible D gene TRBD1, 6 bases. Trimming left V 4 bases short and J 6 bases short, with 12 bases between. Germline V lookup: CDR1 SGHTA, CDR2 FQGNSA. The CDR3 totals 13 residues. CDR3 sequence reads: CASSYGGQAEAFF. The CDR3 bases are TGTGCCAGCAGCTACGGGGGGCAGGCTGAAGCTTTCTTT. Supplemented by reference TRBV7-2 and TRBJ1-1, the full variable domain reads GAGVSQSPSNKVTEKGKDVELRCDPISGHTALYWYRQSLGQGLEFLIYFQGNSAPDKSGLPSDRFSAERTGGSVSTLTIQRTQQEDSAVYLCASSYGGQAEAFFGQGTRLTVV.

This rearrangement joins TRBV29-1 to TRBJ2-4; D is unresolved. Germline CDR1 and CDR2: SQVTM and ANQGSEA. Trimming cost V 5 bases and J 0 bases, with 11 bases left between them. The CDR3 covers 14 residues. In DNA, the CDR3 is TGCAGCGTTTACCCGGATCGAGCCAAAAACATTCAGTACTTC. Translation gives CSVYPDRAKNIQYF.

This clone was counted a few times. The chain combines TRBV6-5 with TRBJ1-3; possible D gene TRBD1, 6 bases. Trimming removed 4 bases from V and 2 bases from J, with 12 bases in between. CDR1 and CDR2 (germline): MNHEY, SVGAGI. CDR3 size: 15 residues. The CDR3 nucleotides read TGTGCCAGCAGTTCTATTGGGACACCTGGAAACACCATATATTTT. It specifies CASSSIGTPGNTIYF.

As DNA, the CDR3 is TGTGCCAGCATGAAGGCTGGAAAACTGTTTTTT. Protein: CASMKAGKLFF. The chain employs TRBV28 and TRBJ1-4; D call uncertain. V gave up 7 bases and J gave up 10 bases, with 10 bases separating them. This CDR3 has 11 amino acids. In germline, CDR1 is MDHEN, CDR2 SYDVKM.

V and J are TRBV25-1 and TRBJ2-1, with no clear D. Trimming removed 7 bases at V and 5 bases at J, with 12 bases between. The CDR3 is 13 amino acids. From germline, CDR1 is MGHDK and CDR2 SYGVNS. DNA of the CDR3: TGTGCCAGCACATCGATCTCGCACAATGAGCAGTTCTTC. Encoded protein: CASTSISHNEQFF.

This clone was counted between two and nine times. The CDR3 coding sequence is TGTGCCAGCAGCGAGCTTCGGGGCCACAACACCGGGGAGCTGTTTTTT. It translates to CASSELRGHNTGELFF. The chain carries TRBV5-6 and TRBJ2-2; D tentatively reads TRBD1 or TRBD2 (5 bases each). The CDR3 length is 16 residues. The germline V and J ends were trimmed by 4 bases and 2 bases, with 15 bases remaining between them. From germline, CDR1 is SGHDT and CDR2 YYEEEE.

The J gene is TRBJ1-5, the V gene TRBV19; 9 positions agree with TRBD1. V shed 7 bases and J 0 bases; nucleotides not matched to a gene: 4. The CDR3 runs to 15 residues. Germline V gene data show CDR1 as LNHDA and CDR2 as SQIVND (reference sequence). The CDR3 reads CASTWTGDSNQPQHF. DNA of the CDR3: TGTGCCAGTACCTGGACAGGGGATAGCAATCAGCCCCAGCATTTT.